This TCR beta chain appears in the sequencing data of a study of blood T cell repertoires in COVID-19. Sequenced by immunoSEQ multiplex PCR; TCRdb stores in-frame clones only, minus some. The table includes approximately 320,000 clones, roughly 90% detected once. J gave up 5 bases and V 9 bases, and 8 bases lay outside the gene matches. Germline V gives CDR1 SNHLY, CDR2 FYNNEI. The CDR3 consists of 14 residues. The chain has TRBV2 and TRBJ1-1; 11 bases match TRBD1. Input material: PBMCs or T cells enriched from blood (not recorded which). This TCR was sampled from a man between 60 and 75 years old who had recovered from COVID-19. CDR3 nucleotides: TGTGCCAGAGCCGGGACAGGGGGTGGTACTGAAGCTTTCTTT. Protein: CARAGTGGGTEAFF.